This T cell receptor (beta chain) was recovered during a study of T cells in Graves' hyperthyroidism and ophthalmopathy. Study-level background: Peripheral blood was secured at the point of initial diagnosis, before any treatment.

Clinical symptoms, serum thyroxine, TRAb, thyroid ultrasound and orbital computed tomography established diagnosis. Amplified TCR beta CDR3 regions came from RNA transcripts. Researchers ran a first-round RT-PCR on the TCR CDR3 using the HTBI primer set. TCRdb re-derived calls from the multiplex PCR reads in MiXCR, one entry per CDR3 protein. The table lists under 300,000 distinct CDR3 sequences, roughly 13% of them singletons, with 6.5% to 10% in the top ten. Deletions cut 7 bases from V and 4 bases from J, with 11 bases between. Germline CDR1 and CDR2: LNHDA and SQIVND (reference sequence). This CDR3 contains 13 residues.

The V call is TRBV19, the J call TRBJ1-5, with D unresolved. The sample taken for sequencing was blood. The clonotype was recovered from a woman in her thirties or forties with Graves' hyperthyroidism. As DNA, the CDR3 is TGTGCCAGTAAGAAGGCGGGGAATCAGCCCCAGCATTTT. Translated: CASKKAGNQPQHF.